This TCR beta chain was retrieved from a study of T cells in Graves' hyperthyroidism and ophthalmopathy. Study results and caveats: Onset of ophthalmopathy came a median 6.5 months after the model predicted it. A model built on 13 V-J features separated ophthalmopathy from stable hyperthyroidism.

There are a few counts of this clonotype. Its specificity is not known. RNA transcripts served as the template for amplifying TCR beta CDR3 regions. RT-PCR in the first round (using the HTBI primer set) targeted the TCR CDR3. TCRdb reprocessed the multiplex PCR reads via MiXCR and lists one record per CDR3 protein. Found here are a few hundred thousand distinct CDR3 sequences, 40% to 50% of them singletons; the top ten hold about 45%. The CDR3 contains 14 residues. V dropped 1 base and J dropped 10 bases, with 11 bases sitting between them. Exclusion followed for patients with uncontrolled infection, other autoimmune disease, pregnancy or lactation. Diagnoses were made from clinical symptoms, serum measures (thyroxine and TRAb), thyroid ultrasound and orbital computed tomography.

Material: peripheral blood or thyroid tissue (not recorded which). This clonotype was obtained from an adult woman with Graves' disease, either hyperthyroidism or ophthalmopathy (not recorded which). V gene TRBV12-3 or TRBV12-4 combines with J gene TRBJ1-6; maybe TRBD1 (6 bases). The CDR3 region has the DNA TGTGCCAGCAGTTTAGTGAGACAGGACTCACCCCTCCACTTT. Translating it yields CASSLVRQDSPLHF.